Each of the 27 T cell receptor beta chains below was sequenced from the same sample in a study of T cell changes during pregnancy in multiple sclerosis. Repertoires were generated with immunoSEQ multiplex PCR, while TCRdb's copy carries only in-frame clones and drops some. The sample has about 120,000 clones, around 93% seen once. The specimen comprised peripheral blood, sampled before pregnancy. All receptors derive from a female donor with multiple sclerosis, enrolled in a pregnancy study.

The V and J genes are TRBV6-6 and TRBJ1-4; the D gene is possibly TRBD1 (5 bases). Trimming shortened V by 0 bases and J by 7 bases, and 12 bases separated the two germline ends. CDR3 length: 15 amino acids. Germline V gene sequence: CDR1 MNHNY, CDR2 SVGAGI (reference sequence). The CDR3 sequence: CASSYSGGDGEKLFF. The CDR3 nucleotides read TGTGCCAGCAGTTACTCGGGGGGGGATGGTGAAAAACTGTTTTTT.

V is TRBV9 and J is TRBJ2-5, with TRBD2 identical over 9 bases. This CDR3 contains 17 residues. Germline-derived CDR1 and CDR2 are SGDLS and YYNGEE. The J segment lost 2 bases and the V segment lost 0 bases, leaving 8 bases of the junction unmatched. The CDR3 loop is CASSVDPAGGQQETQYF. The CDR3 nucleotides are TGTGCCAGCAGCGTAGATCCAGCGGGGGGCCAACAAGAGACCCAGTACTTC.

J is TRBJ1-1 and V is TRBV5-1, with 9 positions matching TRBD1. Germline-derived CDR1 and CDR2 are SGHRS and YFSETQ. With V trimmed by 2 bases and J by 0 bases, 5 bases remained unmatched. The CDR3 is 16 residues long. CDR3 nucleotides: TGCGCCAGCAGCTTCCGGGACAGGGTGATGAACACTGAAGCTTTCTTT. It specifies CASSFRDRVMNTEAFF.

Regarding this clone: The sample has other DNA sequences that encode this CDR3 too. The rearrangement joins TRBV27 to TRBJ1-1; D possibly corresponds to TRBD1 (5 bases). The CDR3 contains 14 residues. Germline loops: CDR1 MNHEY, CDR2 SMNVEV (reference sequence). Trimming pared 6 bases from V and 5 bases from J, leaving 16 bases between. The CDR3 region is CASRPGGTNTEAFF. CDR3 coding DNA: TGTGCCAGCAGACCCGGGGGGACGAATACTGAAGCTTTCTTT.

This clone appeared once. The chain couples TRBV11-2 to TRBJ2-3; weak D call: TRBD2 (6 bases). This CDR3 has 13 amino acids. V was pared by 8 bases and J by 5 bases, with 14 bases between. Germline loops: CDR1 SGHAT, CDR2 FQNNGV. CDR3 nucleotide sequence: TGTGCCAGCGAGGTAGCGGTCCGAGATACGCAGTATTTT. Amino acid sequence: CASEVAVRDTQYF.

The V call is TRBV6-5, the J call TRBJ1-2, with a weak D call TRBD1 (6 bases). The CDR3 contains 13 residues. Per germline, CDR1 MNHEY and CDR2 SVGAGI. The V end was cut by 6 bases, the J end by 0 bases, with 8 bases between. CDR3 protein: CASRTGSNYGYTF. The DNA for the CDR3 is TGTGCCAGCAGGACAGGATCTAACTATGGCTACACCTTC.

This clone was seen a single time. The chain has TRBV5-1 and TRBJ2-1, with 10 bases fitting TRBD2. CDR3 size: 16 residues. CDR1 and CDR2 (germline): SGHRS, YFSETQ. The trim removed 4 bases at V and 6 bases at J, leaving 10 bases unmatched. This CDR3 is CASSRGVSGRPNEQFF. CDR3 bases: TGCGCCAGCAGCCGGGGGGTTAGCGGGAGGCCCAATGAGCAGTTCTTC.

This rearrangement joins TRBV5-5 to TRBJ1-1; possibly TRBD1 for D (5 bases). This CDR3 has 15 residues. V was clipped by 5 bases and J by 1 base, with 15 bases between them. Germline-derived CDR1 and CDR2 are SGHKS and YYEKEE (reference sequence). The CDR3: CASRPLVGGNTEAFF. In DNA form, the CDR3 reads TGTGCCAGCAGGCCTCTAGTCGGGGGGAACACTGAAGCTTTCTTT.

The chain carries TRBV14 and TRBJ1-4; possible D gene TRBD1, 5 bases. Germline V gene lookup returns CDR1 SGHDN and CDR2 FVKESK. There are 16 residues in the CDR3. The V end was cut by 0 bases, the J end by 5 bases, with 13 bases between. CDR3: CASSQEPVQGNEKLFF. CDR3 nucleotide sequence: TGTGCCAGCAGCCAAGAGCCAGTGCAGGGAAATGAAAAACTGTTTTTT.

This sequence joins TRBV6-1 and TRBJ1-1, with a tentative D call TRBD1 (5 bases). V was cut by 7 bases and J by 5 bases, with 14 bases left in between. The CDR3 is 13 residues long. The germline CDR1 and CDR2 sequences are MNHNS and SASEGT. The CDR3 nucleotides read TGTGCCAGCACTCGCAGGTCAGGGACTGAAGCTTTCTTT. It specifies CASTRRSGTEAFF.

Worth noting for this clone: The junction does not match germline at one end; this may be a read error. The chain couples TRBV27 to TRBJ1-2; 9 positions match TRBD1. The CDR3 is made up of 16 amino acids. Per the germline V gene, CDR1 is MNHEY and CDR2 is SMNVEV (reference sequence). The CDR3 is CASSPGQGRGSYDYTF. The CDR3 DNA reads as TGTGCCAGCAGCCCCGGACAGGGGAGGGGGAGCTATGACTACACCTTC.

The chain combines TRBV11-3 with TRBJ2-5; maybe TRBD1 (6 bases). The J call is uncertain, as TRBJ2-7 better fits the DNA end. CDR1 SGHNT and CDR2 YENEEA come from the germline V gene. The CDR3 is made up of 14 amino acids. CDR3 region: CASSSRDKAYEQYF. DNA of the CDR3: TGTGCCAGCAGCAGCCGGGACAAGGCCTACGAGCAGTACTTC.

The V and J genes are TRBV27 and TRBJ1-5, with 9 nucleotides matching TRBD1. From germline, CDR1 is MNHEY and CDR2 SMNVEV (reference sequence). The CDR3 contains 15 residues. V lost 3 bases and J lost 6; bases outside the gene matches: 6. CDR3 region: CASSLYRGLAQPQHF. CDR3 bases: TGTGCCAGCAGTTTGTACAGGGGGCTTGCTCAGCCCCAGCATTTT.

The rearrangement joins TRBV28 to TRBJ2-7; D is unclear. CDR1 is MDHEN, CDR2 SYDVKM, per germline. This CDR3 has 13 residues. V was cut by 5 bases and J by 3 bases, with 11 bases left in between. CDR3 sequence: CASSPTPFYEQYF. CDR3 coding DNA: TGTGCCAGCAGTCCCACTCCCTTCTACGAGCAGTACTTC.

This sequence joins TRBV18 and TRBJ1-1; 7 positions match TRBD1. J lost 3 bases, V lost 1 base, and 14 bases had no gene match. Germline V CDR1 and CDR2: KGHSH, LQKENI. This CDR3 is 18 amino acids long. CDR3 protein: CASSPLDHRGDWDTEAFF. CDR3 nucleotide sequence: TGTGCCAGCTCACCACTTGATCACAGGGGTGATTGGGACACTGAAGCTTTCTTT.

V and J are TRBV7-8 and TRBJ2-1; 8 positions match TRBD1. Germline values: CDR1 SGHVS, CDR2 FQNEAQ. V gave up 2 bases and J gave up 1 base; unmatched junction bases: 10. CDR3 size: 18 residues. The CDR3 region is CASSLTRDRLPSYNEQFF. CDR3 bases: TGTGCCAGCAGCTTAACACGGGACAGGCTACCTTCCTACAATGAGCAGTTCTTC.

The chain links TRBV6-5 to TRBJ1-6; D is ambiguous. This CDR3 is built from 12 residues. Per germline, CDR1 MNHEY and CDR2 SVGAGI. With 2 bases removed from V and 8 bases from J, the gap between germline ends came to 4 bases. The CDR3 here is CASSYLDSPLHF. DNA for the CDR3: TGTGCCAGCAGTTACCTCGATTCACCCCTCCACTTT.

The rearrangement joins TRBV10-3 to TRBJ2-3; the D is unclear. Trimming cost V 3 bases and J 4 bases, with 11 bases left between them. This CDR3 has 14 residues. Germline V gene sequence: CDR1 ENHRY, CDR2 SYGVKD. CDR3 in amino acids: CAISDELQADTQYF. CDR3 nucleotides: TGTGCCATCAGTGATGAACTTCAGGCAGATACGCAGTATTTT.

The chain links TRBV29-1 to TRBJ2-5; 9 nucleotides line up with TRBD1. The CDR3 runs to 13 residues. CDR1 and CDR2 from the germline V gene are SQVTM and ANQGSEA. Trimming removed 7 bases from V and 6 bases from J; junction bases left unmatched: 9. In DNA form, the CDR3 reads TGCAGCGCCGGCCCGGGACAGGGTAAGACCCAGTACTTC. Protein sequence: CSAGPGQGKTQYF.

CDR3 nucleotides: TGTGCCAGTAGTATAAGGCGGTACACCGGGGAGCTGTTTTTT. Amino acid sequence: CASSIRRYTGELFF. V is TRBV19 and J is TRBJ2-2, with no clear D. Trimming pared 2 bases from V and 3 bases from J, leaving 7 bases between. This CDR3 contains 14 residues. Germline V gives CDR1 LNHDA, CDR2 SQIVND (reference sequence).

The V call is TRBV5-1, the J call TRBJ2-3; D gene ambiguous. This CDR3 is built from 12 residues. With 4 bases removed from V and 4 bases from J, the gap between germline ends came to 7 bases. In germline, CDR1 is SGHRS, CDR2 YFSETQ. CDR3 in DNA: TGCGCCAGCAGCACACAAGCAGATACGCAGTATTTT. It translates to CASSTQADTQYF.

The V and J genes are TRBV6-1 and TRBJ2-1; TRBD1 might be the D (6 bases). The CDR3 loop spans 15 amino acids. Deletions cut 2 bases from V and 4 bases from J, with 12 bases between. The V gene's germline CDR1 is MNHNS and CDR2 SASEGT. CDR3 loop: CASSEPGHHYNEQFF. The CDR3 nucleotides read TGTGCCAGCAGTGAACCGGGACACCATTACAATGAGCAGTTCTTC.

The rearrangement uses TRBV19 and TRBJ2-2; a weak D match, TRBD2 (5 bases). Germline lookup yields CDR1 LNHDA and CDR2 SQIVND (reference sequence). Trimming stripped 6 bases from V and 6 bases from J, with 11 bases between. The CDR3 totals 13 residues. The CDR3 loop reads CASSTSLSGELFF. The CDR3 DNA reads TGTGCCAGTAGCACTAGTCTCTCCGGGGAGCTGTTTTTT.

This chain links TRBV10-3 with TRBJ1-2; 12 positions agree with TRBD1. J gave up 8 bases and V 6 bases, and 7 bases lay outside the gene matches. The CDR3 consists of 14 residues. The germline V gene encodes CDR1 ENHRY and CDR2 SYGVKD. For the CDR3, the DNA is TGTGCCATCAGGCCCTTGGGACAGGGGGCCGGCTACACCTTC. It yields the protein CAIRPLGQGAGYTF.

The V and J genes are TRBV28 and TRBJ1-4; the D gene is possibly TRBD1 (6 bases). The V gene's germline CDR1 is MDHEN and CDR2 SYDVKM. The CDR3 totals 14 residues. V lost 7 bases to trimming and J lost 6 bases, with 15 bases between them. CDR3 in DNA: TGTGCCAGCACTCGAACAGGGTGGGATGAAAAACTGTTTTTT. It specifies CASTRTGWDEKLFF.

The rearrangement joins TRBV19 to TRBJ2-7; 7 bases line up with TRBD1. Germline V gives CDR1 LNHDA, CDR2 SQIVND (reference sequence). The CDR3 is made up of 13 amino acids. J was trimmed by 4 bases and V by 1 base; bases with no gene match: 1. The CDR3 region has the DNA TGTGCCAGTAGTATAGGGGACAGTTACGAGCAGTACTTC. The encoded protein is CASSIGDSYEQYF.

This chain joins TRBV7-3 and TRBJ2-2; 7 bases agree with TRBD1. Germline assignment: CDR1 SGHTA and CDR2 FQGTGA. This CDR3 region has 14 residues. V was pared by 2 bases and J by 12 bases, with 9 bases of the junction left unmatched. The CDR3 DNA sequence: TGTGCCAGCAGCTTATACCGACAGGGCCAAAAGCTGTTTTTT. Residues: CASSLYRQGQKLFF.